The sequence of this T cell receptor beta chain was determined in a study of cytomegalovirus exposure and HLA in healthy donors. This clone was counted a few times. The antigen remains unidentified. Overall study results and limits: The authors reported that TCR beta sequences could predict HLA-A and HLA-B alleles. These predictions were accurate for most subjects in the first cohort. Later, an analysis showed that TCR beta chains associated with HLA were more clonally expanded than others that were equally common. The study put under 200 TCR beta chains on its list as cytomegalovirus-associated. Association of a missense DCLRE1C variant with TCR beta V- and J-gene trimming was reported in a later analysis.

The V and J ends lost 5 bases and 7 bases respectively, with 14 bases between them. Germline lookup yields CDR1 SNHLY and CDR2 FYNNEI. This CDR3 region has 13 residues. PCR primers comprised 60 Vbeta and 13 Jbeta primers. Measured with immunoSEQ multiplex PCR; TCRdb has only the in-frame clones, and not every one. The sample carries about 140,000 clones, 65% to 80% recorded once. The specimen was PBMCs. The TCR originated in a human donor in good health. The rearrangement joins TRBV2 to TRBJ1-1; D unresolved. The CDR3 nucleotides read TGTGCCAGCAGTACTACCGACGGAGTTGAAGCTTTCTTT. Translating gives CASSTTDGVEAFF.